This T cell receptor (beta chain) emerged from a study of shared clonotypes between healthy human individuals. Trimming took off 0 bases at V and 4 bases at J, with 13 bases between the two ends. Germline lookup yields CDR1 SGHRS and CDR2 YFSETQ. The CDR3 length is 15 residues. TCRdb's copy holds only in-frame clones and misses some; the assay was immunoSEQ multiplex PCR. Here the sample spans 2 million to 2.5 million clones, almost 96% being singletons. The study, taken as a whole, reports: Investigators collected only blood, and repertoires in tissues likely differ. The study found lower generation probabilities in non-shared clonotypes than in those shared by all four donors.

Remarks on this clone: Its matching antigen is unknown.

CD4+ cells underwent separation, giving CD45RA+ naive and CD45RA-negative memory subsets. The TCR was taken from a man aged 18-30 years in good health. The sequenced sample was naive CD4+ T cells sorted from blood. Subset specified: CD45RA+ positively selected. The rearrangement links TRBV5-1 to TRBJ1-2; a possible D gene is TRBD1 (6 bases). Here the CDR3 DNA reads TGCGCCAGCAGCTTGGAGGAACAGGGCCGCTATGGCTACACCTTC. It codes for CASSLEEQGRYGYTF.